This T cell receptor beta chain derives from a study of blood T cell repertoires in COVID-19. Some clones are missing from TCRdb's copy, which holds only in-frame ones; the method was immunoSEQ multiplex PCR. Of fewer than 350,000 clones listed, roughly 85% are singletons. The CDR3 has 13 residues. V shed 3 bases and J shed 9 bases, with 14 bases lying between them. The sequence was collected from a woman between 40 and 50 years old who had recovered from COVID-19. V is TRBV12-3 or TRBV12-4 and J is TRBJ2-5, with a weak D call TRBD1 (6 bases). Source material: PBMCs or T cells enriched from blood (not recorded which). CDR3 in DNA: TGTGCCAGCAGTTTGGACAGCCGCCGGGCCCAGTACTTC. Protein sequence: CASSLDSRRAQYF.